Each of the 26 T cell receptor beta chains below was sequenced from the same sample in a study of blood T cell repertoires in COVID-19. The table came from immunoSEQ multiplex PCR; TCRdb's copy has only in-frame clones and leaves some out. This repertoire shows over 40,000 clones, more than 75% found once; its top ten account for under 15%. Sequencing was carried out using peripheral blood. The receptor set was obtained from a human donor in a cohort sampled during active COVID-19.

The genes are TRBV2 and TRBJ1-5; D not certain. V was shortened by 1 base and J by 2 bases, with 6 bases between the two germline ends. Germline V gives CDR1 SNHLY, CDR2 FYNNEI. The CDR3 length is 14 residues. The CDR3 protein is CASSEGGGNQPQHF. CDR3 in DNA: TGTGCCAGCAGTGAAGGGGGAGGCAATCAGCCCCAGCATTTT.

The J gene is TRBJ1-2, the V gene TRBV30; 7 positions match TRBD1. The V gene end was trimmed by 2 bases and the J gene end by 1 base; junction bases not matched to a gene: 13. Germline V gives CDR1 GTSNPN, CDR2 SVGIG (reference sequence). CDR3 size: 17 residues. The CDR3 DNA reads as TGTGCCTGGAGTTCACAAGAGGGACAGCCGATTAACTATGGCTACACCTTC. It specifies CAWSSQEGQPINYGYTF.

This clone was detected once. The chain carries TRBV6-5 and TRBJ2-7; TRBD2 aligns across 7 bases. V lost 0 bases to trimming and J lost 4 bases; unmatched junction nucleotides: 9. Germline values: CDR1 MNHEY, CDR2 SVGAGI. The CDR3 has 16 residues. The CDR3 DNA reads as TGTGCCAGCAGTTACTCCTTCGCGGGAGCCGGGTACGAGCAGTACTTC. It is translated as CASSYSFAGAGYEQYF.

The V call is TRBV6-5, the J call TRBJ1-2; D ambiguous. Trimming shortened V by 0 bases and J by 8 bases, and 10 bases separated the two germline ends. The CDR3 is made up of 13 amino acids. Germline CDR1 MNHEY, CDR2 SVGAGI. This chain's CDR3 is CASSYSQRGGYTF. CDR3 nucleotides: TGTGCCAGCAGTTACTCGCAGCGAGGGGGCTACACCTTC.

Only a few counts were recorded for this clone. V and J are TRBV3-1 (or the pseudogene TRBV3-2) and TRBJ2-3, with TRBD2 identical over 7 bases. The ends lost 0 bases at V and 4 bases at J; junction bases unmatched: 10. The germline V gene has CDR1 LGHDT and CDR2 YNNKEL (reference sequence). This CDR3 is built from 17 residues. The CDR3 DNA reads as TGTGCCAGCAGCCAAGATTTTATAGAGCGGGGAGCAGATACGCAGTATTTT. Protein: CASSQDFIERGADTQYF.

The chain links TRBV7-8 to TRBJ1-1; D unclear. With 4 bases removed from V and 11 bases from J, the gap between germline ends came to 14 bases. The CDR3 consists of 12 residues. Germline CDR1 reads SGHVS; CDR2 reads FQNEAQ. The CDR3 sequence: CASSYQDRGAFF. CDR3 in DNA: TGTGCCAGCAGCTACCAAGACCGCGGGGCTTTCTTT. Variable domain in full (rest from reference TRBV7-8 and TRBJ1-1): GAGVSQSPRYKVAKRGQDVALRCDPISGHVSLFWYQQALGQGPEFLTYFQNEAQLDKSGLPSDRFFAERPEGSVSTLKIQRTQQEDSAVYLCASSYQDRGAFFGQGTRLTVV.

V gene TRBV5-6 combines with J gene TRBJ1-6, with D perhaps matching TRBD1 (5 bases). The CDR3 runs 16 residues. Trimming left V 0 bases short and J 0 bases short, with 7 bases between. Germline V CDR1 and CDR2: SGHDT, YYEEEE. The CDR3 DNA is TGTGCCAGCAGCTTGGGGGGGGGCTCCTATAATTCACCCCTCCACTTT. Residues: CASSLGGGSYNSPLHF.

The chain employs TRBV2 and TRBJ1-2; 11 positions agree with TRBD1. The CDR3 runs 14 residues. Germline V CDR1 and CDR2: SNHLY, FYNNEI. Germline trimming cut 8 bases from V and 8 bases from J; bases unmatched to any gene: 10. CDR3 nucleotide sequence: TGTGCCAGCCTACCGGGACAGGGGGGTGAGGGCTACACCTTC. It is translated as CASLPGQGGEGYTF.

DNA for the CDR3: TGTGCCACCGCGACAGGAACAACCTACAATGAGCAGTTCTTC. It is translated as CATATGTTYNEQFF. This chain connects TRBV6-5 to TRBJ2-1; a weak D match, TRBD1 (6 bases). CDR1 and CDR2 (germline): MNHEY, SVGAGI. V was pared by 10 bases and J by 2 bases, with 15 bases between. CDR3 length: 14 amino acids.

DNA for the CDR3: TGTGCCAGTAGTGGGCGGGACAGGGGGCCATGGGACTATGGCTACACCTTC. Its translation: CASSGRDRGPWDYGYTF. The V call is TRBV19, the J call TRBJ1-2; 12 bases align to TRBD1. Germline assignment: CDR1 LNHDA and CDR2 SQIVND (reference sequence). Trimming cost V 5 bases and J 3 bases; bases outside gene matches: 10. This CDR3 region has 17 residues.

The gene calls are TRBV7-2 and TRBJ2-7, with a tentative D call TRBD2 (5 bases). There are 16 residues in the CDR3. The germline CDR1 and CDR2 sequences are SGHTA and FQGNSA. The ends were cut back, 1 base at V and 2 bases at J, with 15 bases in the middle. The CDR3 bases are TGTGCCAGCAGCTTAGAGTTCGGGCCGGGGACCTACGAGCAGTACTTC. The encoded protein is CASSLEFGPGTYEQYF. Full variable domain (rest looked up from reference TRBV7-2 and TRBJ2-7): GAGVSQSPSNKVTEKGKDVELRCDPISGHTALYWYRQSLGQGLEFLIYFQGNSAPDKSGLPSDRFSAERTGGSVSTLTIQRTQQEDSAVYLCASSLEFGPGTYEQYFGPGTRLTVT.

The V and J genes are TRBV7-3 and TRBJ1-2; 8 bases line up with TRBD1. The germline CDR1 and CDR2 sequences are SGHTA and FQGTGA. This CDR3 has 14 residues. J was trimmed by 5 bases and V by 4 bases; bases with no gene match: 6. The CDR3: CASSYSDRVYGYTF. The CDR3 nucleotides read TGTGCCAGCAGCTACTCGGACAGGGTTTATGGCTACACCTTC.

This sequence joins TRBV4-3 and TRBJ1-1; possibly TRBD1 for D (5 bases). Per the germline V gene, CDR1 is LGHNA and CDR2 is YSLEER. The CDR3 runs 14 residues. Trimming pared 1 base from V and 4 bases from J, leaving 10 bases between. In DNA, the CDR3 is TGCGCCAGCAGCCAAGTCGCAGGGCCCACTGAAGCTTTCTTT. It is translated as CASSQVAGPTEAFF.

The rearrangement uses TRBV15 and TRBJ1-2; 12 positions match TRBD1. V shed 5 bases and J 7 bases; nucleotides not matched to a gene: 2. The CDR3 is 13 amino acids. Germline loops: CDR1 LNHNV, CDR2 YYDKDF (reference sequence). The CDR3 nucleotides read TGTGCCACCAGCGGGACAGGGGGCATTGGCTACACCTTC. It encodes CATSGTGGIGYTF.

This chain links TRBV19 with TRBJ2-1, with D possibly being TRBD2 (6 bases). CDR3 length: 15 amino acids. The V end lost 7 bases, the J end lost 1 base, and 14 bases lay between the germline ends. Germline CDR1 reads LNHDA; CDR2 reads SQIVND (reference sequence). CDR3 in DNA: TGTGCCAGTACCTCGGAGGGGAGGTCCTACAATGAGCAGTTCTTC. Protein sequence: CASTSEGRSYNEQFF.

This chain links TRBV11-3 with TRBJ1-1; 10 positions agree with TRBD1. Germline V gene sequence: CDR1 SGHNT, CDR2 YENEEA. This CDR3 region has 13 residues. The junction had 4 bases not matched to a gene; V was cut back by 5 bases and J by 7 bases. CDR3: CASSPRTGGEAFF. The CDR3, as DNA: TGTGCCAGCAGCCCAAGGACAGGGGGTGAAGCTTTCTTT.

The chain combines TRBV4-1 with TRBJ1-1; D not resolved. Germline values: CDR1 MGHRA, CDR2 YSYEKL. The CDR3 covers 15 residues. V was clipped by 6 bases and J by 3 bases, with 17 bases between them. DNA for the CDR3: TGCGCCAGCAGTTATGGAGAACTCTTCCACACTGAAGCTTTCTTT. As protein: CASSYGELFHTEAFF.

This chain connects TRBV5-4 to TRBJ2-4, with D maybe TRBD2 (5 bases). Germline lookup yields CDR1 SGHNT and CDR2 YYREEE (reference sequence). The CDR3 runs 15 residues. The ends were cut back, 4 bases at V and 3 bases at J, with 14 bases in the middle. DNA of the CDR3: TGTGCCAGCAGCACCTCAACTAGAGTCAAAAACATTCAGTACTTC. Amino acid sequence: CASSTSTRVKNIQYF.

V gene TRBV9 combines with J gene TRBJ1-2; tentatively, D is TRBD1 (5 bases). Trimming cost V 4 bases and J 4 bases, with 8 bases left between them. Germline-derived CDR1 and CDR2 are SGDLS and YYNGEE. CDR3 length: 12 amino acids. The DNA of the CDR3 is TGTGCCAGCAGCAGGGGTAGCTATGGCTACACCTTC. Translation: CASSRGSYGYTF.

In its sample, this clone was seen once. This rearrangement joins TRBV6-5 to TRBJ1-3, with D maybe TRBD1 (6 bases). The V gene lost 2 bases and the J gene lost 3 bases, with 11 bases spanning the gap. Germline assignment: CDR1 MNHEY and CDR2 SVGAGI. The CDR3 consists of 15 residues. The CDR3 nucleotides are TGTGCCAGCAGTTACCTTACAGGGAGTGGAAACACCATATATTTT. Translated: CASSYLTGSGNTIYF.

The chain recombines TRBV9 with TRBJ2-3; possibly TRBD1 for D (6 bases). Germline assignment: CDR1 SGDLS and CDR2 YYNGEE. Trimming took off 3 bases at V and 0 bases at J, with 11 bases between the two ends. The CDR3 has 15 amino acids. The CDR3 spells CASSALQGSTDTQYF. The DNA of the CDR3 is TGTGCCAGCAGCGCGTTACAGGGCAGCACAGATACGCAGTATTTT.

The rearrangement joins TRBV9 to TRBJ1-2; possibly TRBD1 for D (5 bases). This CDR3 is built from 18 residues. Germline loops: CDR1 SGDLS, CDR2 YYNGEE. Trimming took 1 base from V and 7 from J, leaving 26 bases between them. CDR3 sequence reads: CASSVSGSGGDLFGGYTF. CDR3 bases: TGTGCCAGCAGCGTATCGGGGAGTGGGGGGGATTTGTTCGGTGGCTACACCTTC.

Here the CDR3 DNA reads TGTGCCATCAGTAGTCAGCGGCCTTACAATGAGCAGTTCTTC. Translation: CAISSQRPYNEQFF. This chain connects TRBV10-3 to TRBJ2-1, with D possibly TRBD2 on 5 matching bases. CDR3 size: 14 residues. Trimming shortened V by 5 bases and J by 4 bases, and 12 bases separated the two germline ends. Germline CDR1 and CDR2: ENHRY and SYGVKD.

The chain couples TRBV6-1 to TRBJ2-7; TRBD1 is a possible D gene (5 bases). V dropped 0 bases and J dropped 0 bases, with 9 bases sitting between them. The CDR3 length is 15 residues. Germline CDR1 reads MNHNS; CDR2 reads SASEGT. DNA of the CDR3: TGTGCCAGCAGTGAAGCGCTTGACAGCTCCTACGAGCAGTACTTC. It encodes CASSEALDSSYEQYF.

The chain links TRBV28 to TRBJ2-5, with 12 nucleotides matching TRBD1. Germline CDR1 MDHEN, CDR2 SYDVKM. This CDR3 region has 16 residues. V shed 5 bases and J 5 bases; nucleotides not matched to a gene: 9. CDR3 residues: CASSQPGQGARETQYF. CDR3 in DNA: TGTGCCAGCAGTCAACCGGGACAGGGGGCTCGGGAGACCCAGTACTTC.

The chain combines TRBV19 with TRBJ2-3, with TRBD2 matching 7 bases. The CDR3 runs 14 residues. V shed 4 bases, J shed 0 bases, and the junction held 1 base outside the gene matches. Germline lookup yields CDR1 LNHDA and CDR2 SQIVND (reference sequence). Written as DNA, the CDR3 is TGTGCCAGTAGTAGCGGGAGAAGCACAGATACGCAGTATTTT. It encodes CASSSGRSTDTQYF.